This T cell receptor (beta chain) was profiled in a study of blood T cells in healthy people across ages. In the study overall: Template switching captured about one barcoded beta molecule per two T cells.

With V trimmed by 7 bases and J by 2 bases, 1 base remained unmatched. CDR1 and CDR2 (germline): GTSNPN, SVGIG (reference sequence). This CDR3 is built from 13 residues. A second 7 to 11 cycle PCR used barcoded and J-beta primers. One entry per CDR3 protein results from TCRdb running MiXCR on the 5' RACE reads. The repertoire holds more than 800,000 distinct CDR3 sequences, with under 30% as singletons. This chain links TRBV30 with TRBJ2-5; 13 bases are a match to TRBD2. The sequencing input was blood. The clonotype originates from a woman aged 80 or over in good health. CDR3 protein: CALLAGGQETQYF. The CDR3 DNA reads TGTGCCTTACTAGCGGGGGGGCAAGAGACCCAGTACTTC. The variable domain in full, completed from reference TRBV30 and TRBJ2-5, reads SQTIHQWPATLVQPVGSPLSLECTVEGTSNPNLYWYRQAAGRGLQLLFYSVGIGQISSEVPQNLSASRPQDRQFILSSKKLLLSDSGFYLCALLAGGQETQYFGPGTRLLVL.